The 7 T cell receptor beta chains in this list originate from one sample, sequenced in a study of cytomegalovirus exposure and HLA in healthy donors. Primers: 60 Vbeta forward and 13 Jbeta reverse. The method was immunoSEQ multiplex PCR; TCRdb's version includes in-frame clones alone and lacks a portion of them. The sample contains about 120,000 clones, roughly 80% of which appear only once. Sequencing was done on a sample of PBMCs. These receptors were taken from a middle-aged woman in good health and CMV-seropositive.

The chain uses TRBV9 and TRBJ2-2, with D uncertain. V was clipped by 0 bases and J by 2 bases, with 8 bases between them. CDR1 is SGDLS and CDR2 is YYNGEE in the germline V gene. The CDR3 covers 15 residues. CDR3 coding DNA: TGTGCCAGCAGCGTAGAGGCAGGAAACACCGGGGAGCTGTTTTTT. Protein sequence: CASSVEAGNTGELFF.

There are a few counts of this clone. The rearrangement links TRBV4-1 to TRBJ2-7; D perhaps matches TRBD1 (5 bases). V lost 4 bases to trimming and J lost 0 bases, with 13 bases between them. This CDR3 is 15 amino acids long. Germline CDR1 MGHRA, CDR2 YSYEKL. CDR3 bases: TGCGCCAGCAGCCGACAAATGACAGACTCCTACGAGCAGTACTTC. It specifies CASSRQMTDSYEQYF.

CDR3 DNA: TGTGCCAGCAGTGTTCGCATCGGCTATGGCTACACCTTC. Protein product: CASSVRIGYGYTF. This sequence joins TRBV2 and TRBJ1-2; D is unresolved. CDR3 size: 13 residues. V lost 4 bases and J 4 bases, leaving 10 bases between the germline ends. The germline gives CDR1 SNHLY, CDR2 FYNNEI. Full variable domain (missing parts from reference TRBV2 and TRBJ1-2): EPEVTQTPSHQVTQMGQEVILRCVPISNHLYFYWYRQILGQKVEFLVSFYNNEISEKSEIFDDQFSVERPDGSNFTLKIRSTKLEDSAMYFCASSVRIGYGYTFGSGTRLTVV.

The V call is TRBV7-3, the J call TRBJ2-2; the match to TRBD2 covers 10 bases. The CDR3 length is 16 residues. The germline V gene encodes CDR1 SGHTA and CDR2 FQGTGA. Unmatched junction bases numbered 5, after V lost 5 bases and J lost 2 bases. The CDR3, as DNA: TGTGCCAGCAGCCAAGGACTAGCGGTAAACACCGGGGAGCTGTTTTTT. This codes for CASSQGLAVNTGELFF.

This chain links TRBV19 with TRBJ1-2, with TRBD1 matching over 8 bases. This CDR3 spans 11 amino acids. CDR1 is LNHDA and CDR2 is SQIVND in the germline V gene (reference sequence). The J segment lost 6 bases and the V segment lost 9 bases, leaving 3 bases of the junction unmatched. Here the CDR3 DNA reads TGTGCCAGCTGGACAGGGAATGGCTACACCTTC. It codes for CASWTGNGYTF.

This clone was seen once. The V gene is TRBV9, the J gene TRBJ2-4, with TRBD1 matching 11 bases. With V trimmed by 3 bases and J by 9 bases, 11 bases remained unmatched. Germline CDR1 reads SGDLS; CDR2 reads YYNGEE. CDR3 length: 16 amino acids. The CDR3 nucleotides are TGTGCCAGCAGCGCCGGTTCCGGGACAGGGGGAGGCATTCAGTACTTC. As protein: CASSAGSGTGGGIQYF.

V gene TRBV19 combines with J gene TRBJ2-2; D is possibly TRBD2 (6 bases). The germline gives CDR1 LNHDA, CDR2 SQIVND (reference sequence). The CDR3 covers 14 residues. V was cut by 8 bases and J by 4 bases, with 14 bases left in between. The CDR3 reads CASSPGLPTGELFF. The CDR3 DNA reads as TGTGCCAGTTCCCCGGGACTCCCCACCGGGGAGCTGTTTTTT. Filled out from reference TRBV19 and TRBJ2-2, the complete variable domain reads DGGITQSPKYLFRKEGQNVTLSCEQNLNHDAMYWYRQDPGQGLRLIYYSQIVNDFQKGDIAEGYSVSREKKESFPLTVTSAQKNPTAFYLCASSPGLPTGELFFGEGSRLTVL.